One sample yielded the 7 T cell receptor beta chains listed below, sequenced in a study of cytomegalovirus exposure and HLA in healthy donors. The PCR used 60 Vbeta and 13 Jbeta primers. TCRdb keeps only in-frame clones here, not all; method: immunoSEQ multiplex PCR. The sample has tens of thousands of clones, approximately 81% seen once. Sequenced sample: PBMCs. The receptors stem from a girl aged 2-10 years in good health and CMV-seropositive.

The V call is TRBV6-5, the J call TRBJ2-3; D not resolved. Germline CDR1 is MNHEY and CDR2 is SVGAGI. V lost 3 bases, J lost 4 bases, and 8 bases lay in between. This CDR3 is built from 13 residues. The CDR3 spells CASSYRGSDTQYF. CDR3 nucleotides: TGTGCCAGCAGTTATCGAGGCTCAGATACGCAGTATTTT.

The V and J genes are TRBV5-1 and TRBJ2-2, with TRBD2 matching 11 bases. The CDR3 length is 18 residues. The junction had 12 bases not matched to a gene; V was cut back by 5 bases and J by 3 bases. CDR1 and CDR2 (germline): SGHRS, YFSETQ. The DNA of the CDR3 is TGCGCCAGCAGAACAACTAGCGGGAGTTTGTTGCACACCGGGGAGCTGTTTTTT. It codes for CASRTTSGSLLHTGELFF.

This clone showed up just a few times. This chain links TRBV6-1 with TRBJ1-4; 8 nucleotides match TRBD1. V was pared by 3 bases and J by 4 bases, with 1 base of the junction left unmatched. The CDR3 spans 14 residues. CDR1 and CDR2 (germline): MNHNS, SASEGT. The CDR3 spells CASSDRGLNEKLFF. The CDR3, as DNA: TGTGCCAGCAGTGACAGGGGGCTTAATGAAAAACTGTTTTTT.

CDR3 region: CASSNVAGELFF. The CDR3 nucleotides are TGTGCCAGCAGCAATGTAGCTGGGGAGCTGTTTTTT. The chain employs TRBV2 and TRBJ2-2, with D unresolved. The CDR3 extends over 12 amino acids. Germline V gene lookup returns CDR1 SNHLY and CDR2 FYNNEI. Trimming stripped 6 bases from V and 8 bases from J, with 10 bases between.

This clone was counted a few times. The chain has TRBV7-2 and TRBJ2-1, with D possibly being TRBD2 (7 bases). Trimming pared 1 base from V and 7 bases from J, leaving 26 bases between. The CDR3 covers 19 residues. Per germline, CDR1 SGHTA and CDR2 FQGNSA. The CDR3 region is CASSLEVRGGGSRRNEQFF. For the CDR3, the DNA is TGTGCCAGCAGCTTAGAGGTCAGGGGCGGCGGGAGTAGGAGGAATGAGCAGTTCTTC.

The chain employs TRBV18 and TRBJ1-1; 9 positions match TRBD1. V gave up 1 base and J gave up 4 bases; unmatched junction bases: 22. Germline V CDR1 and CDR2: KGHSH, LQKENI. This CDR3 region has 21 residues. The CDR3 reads CASSPLSAGTGTGVVATEAFF. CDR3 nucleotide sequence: TGTGCCAGCTCACCACTGTCGGCTGGGACAGGGACGGGTGTGGTGGCCACTGAAGCTTTCTTT.

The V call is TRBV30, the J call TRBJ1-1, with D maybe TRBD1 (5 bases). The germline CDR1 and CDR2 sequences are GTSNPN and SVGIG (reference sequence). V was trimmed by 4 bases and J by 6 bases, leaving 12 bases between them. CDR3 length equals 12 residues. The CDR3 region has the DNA TGTGCCTGGACCCTGGGGGGAGCTGAAGCTTTCTTT. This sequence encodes CAWTLGGAEAFF.